The 20 T cell receptor beta chains below come from one sample, sequenced in a study of cytomegalovirus exposure and HLA in healthy donors. 13 Jbeta primers and 60 Vbeta primers were used for the PCR. The data were produced by immunoSEQ multiplex PCR, yet TCRdb's version contains in-frame clones alone and is incomplete. Among 180,000 or so clones listed, about 75% were seen once. Source material: PBMCs. The source of these receptors is a man aged 50-60 years in good health and CMV-seropositive.

The V call is TRBV7-8, the J call TRBJ2-6; 14 bases are a match to TRBD2. V trimming: 5 bases; J trimming: 0 bases; junction bases outside the gene matches: 6. Germline CDR1 SGHVS, CDR2 FQNEAQ. The CDR3 is 19 amino acids. The CDR3, as DNA: TGTGCCAGCAGCAAGGCCGGGACTAGCGGGGGCTCTGGGGCCAACGTCCTGACTTTC. Translated: CASSKAGTSGGSGANVLTF.

V is TRBV4-1 and J is TRBJ2-1; D perhaps matches TRBD1 (5 bases). The CDR3 loop spans 14 amino acids. V lost 0 bases to trimming and J lost 10 bases, with 13 bases between them. Germline CDR1 MGHRA, CDR2 YSYEKL. The CDR3 protein is CASSQEGQPGEQFF. The CDR3 DNA follows: TGCGCCAGCAGCCAAGAAGGACAACCGGGCGAGCAGTTCTTC.

V is TRBV7-8 and J is TRBJ2-1; 8 bases agree with TRBD1. The V gene end was trimmed by 7 bases and the J gene end by 2 bases; junction bases not matched to a gene: 7. The V gene's germline CDR1 is SGHVS and CDR2 FQNEAQ. The CDR3 contains 15 residues. CDR3 sequence (DNA): TGTGCCAGCATCAGGGGGCGGTTTACCTACAATGAGCAGTTCTTC. As protein: CASIRGRFTYNEQFF.

CDR3 nucleotide sequence: TGTGCCAGCAGCCGGAGGAATGAGCAGTTCTTC. Translating gives CASSRRNEQFF. The chain combines TRBV28 with TRBJ2-1; the D gene is possibly TRBD2 (5 bases). The V gene's germline CDR1 is MDHEN and CDR2 SYDVKM. The CDR3 spans 11 residues. With 6 bases removed from V and 7 bases from J, the gap between germline ends came to 7 bases.

The rearrangement links TRBV5-1 to TRBJ2-3, with TRBD2 as a possible D gene (5 bases). Germline loops: CDR1 SGHRS, CDR2 YFSETQ. The CDR3 sequence is 14 residues long. V lost 0 bases to trimming and J lost 2 bases, with 7 bases between them. The CDR3 nucleotides read TGCGCCAGCAGCTTGGGCGGGTTCACAGATACGCAGTATTTT. As protein: CASSLGGFTDTQYF.

The gene calls are TRBV7-9 and TRBJ2-7, with D unclear. Trimming removed 5 bases from V and 1 base from J, with 9 bases in between. Germline CDR1 is SEHNR and CDR2 is FQNEAQ (reference sequence). CDR3 length: 13 amino acids. The CDR3 DNA reads as TGTGCCAGCAGCCCCGCGGAGTCCTACGAGCAGTACTTC. This codes for CASSPAESYEQYF.

The chain combines TRBV9 with TRBJ2-3; a possible D gene is TRBD1 (5 bases). Germline V CDR1 and CDR2: SGDLS, YYNGEE. V was trimmed by 3 bases and J by 2 bases, leaving 16 bases between them. The CDR3 has 16 residues. The CDR3 sequence: CASSGGRSINTDTQYF. In DNA form, the CDR3 reads TGTGCCAGCAGCGGGGGCAGAAGTATTAACACAGATACGCAGTATTTT.

The DNA of the CDR3 is TGTGCCAGCAGGTCCATTTATACTAGCGAACAGACCCAGTACTTC. The encoded protein is CASRSIYTSEQTQYF. V gene TRBV6-5 combines with J gene TRBJ2-5, with 7 bases aligning to TRBD2. The CDR3 spans 15 residues. Germline CDR1 MNHEY, CDR2 SVGAGI. The ends lost 6 bases at V and 6 bases at J; junction bases unmatched: 13.

The J gene is TRBJ2-5, the V gene TRBV4-1; 8 bases agree with TRBD2. Looked up from germline, CDR1 is MGHRA and CDR2 is YSYEKL. The ends lost 0 bases at V and 9 bases at J; junction bases unmatched: 9. The CDR3 is made up of 15 amino acids. CDR3 nucleotide sequence: TGCGCCAGCAGCCAAGATACGGGGGGGCCTTCCTCCCAGTACTTC. This sequence encodes CASSQDTGGPSSQYF.

V is TRBV6-1 and J is TRBJ2-1; 9 nucleotides agree with TRBD2. This CDR3 contains 18 residues. The V segment lost 4 bases and the J segment 0 bases; nucleotides outside the gene matches: 10. Per the germline V gene, CDR1 is MNHNS and CDR2 is SASEGT. CDR3 loop: CASSVASGDPYSYNEQFF. CDR3 in DNA: TGTGCCAGCAGTGTGGCTAGCGGGGACCCTTACTCCTACAATGAGCAGTTCTTC.

The gene calls are TRBV6-5 and TRBJ1-5; tentative D call: TRBD1 (5 bases). The CDR3 covers 14 residues. The germline V gene has CDR1 MNHEY and CDR2 SVGAGI. V lost 2 bases and J lost 6, with 11 bases in between. CDR3 coding DNA: TGTGCCAGCAGTTACGGCAGGGCGACTCAGCCCCAGCATTTT. This gives the protein CASSYGRATQPQHF.

Turning to this clone: The sample has other DNA sequences that encode this CDR3 too. This sequence joins TRBV11-2 and TRBJ1-3; 8 positions match TRBD1. CDR3 length: 14 amino acids. J was trimmed by 4 bases and V by 4 bases; bases with no gene match: 3. Germline lookup yields CDR1 SGHAT and CDR2 FQNNGV. DNA for the CDR3: TGTGCCAGCAGCTACGACAGGGGAGGAAACACCATATATTTT. This sequence encodes CASSYDRGGNTIYF.

The CDR3 DNA sequence: TGTGCCAGTAGTATAGGGGCCAATCAGCCCCAGCATTTT. Translation gives CASSIGANQPQHF. This chain connects TRBV19 to TRBJ1-5, with D uncertain. The V end lost 1 base, the J end lost 3 bases, and 4 bases lay between the germline ends. The CDR3 contains 13 residues. The germline gives CDR1 LNHDA, CDR2 SQIVND (reference sequence).

This clone was found a few times. This chain links TRBV7-9 with TRBJ2-3; the D gene is possibly TRBD2 (7 bases). The CDR3 totals 15 residues. V lost 7 bases and J lost 2, with 16 bases in between. The V gene's germline CDR1 is SEHNR and CDR2 FQNEAQ (reference sequence). CDR3 DNA sequence: TGTGCCAGCATCCTGGGGGGGGCGTTCACAGATACGCAGTATTTT. Encoded protein: CASILGGAFTDTQYF.

The V and J genes are TRBV4-1 and TRBJ2-2; 11 bases fit TRBD2. Germline V lookup: CDR1 MGHRA, CDR2 YSYEKL. The length of the CDR3 is 19 residues. With V trimmed by 1 base and J by 5 bases, 12 bases remained unmatched. In DNA, the CDR3 is TGCGCCAGCAGCCAAGGTAACCCCGGGACTAGCGGACAAACCGGGGAGCTGTTTTTT. Translated, it gives CASSQGNPGTSGQTGELFF.

The chain carries TRBV28 and TRBJ2-5, with 8 bases that match TRBD2. V dropped 5 bases and J dropped 5; count of bases not matched to a gene: 10. The CDR3 loop spans 15 amino acids. Germline V gene data show CDR1 as MDHEN and CDR2 as SYDVKM. In nucleotides, the CDR3 is TGTGCCAGCAGTCGGGGGGGAACGGCAGGGGAGACCCAGTACTTC. Translating it yields CASSRGGTAGETQYF.

The sample holds a few counts of this clone. This rearrangement joins TRBV11-2 to TRBJ1-2, with 7 bases aligning to TRBD1. Germline lookup yields CDR1 SGHAT and CDR2 FQNNGV. V was clipped by 5 bases and J by 8 bases; unmatched bases: 11. This CDR3 contains 14 residues. The CDR3 DNA follows: TGTGCCAGCAGCATAAGTTACAGGGGTGGCGGCTACACCTTC. Translated: CASSISYRGGGYTF.

The chain carries TRBV4-3 and TRBJ1-4; D perhaps matches TRBD1 (5 bases). V gave up 3 bases and J gave up 2 bases, with 10 bases separating them. This CDR3 is built from 15 residues. Germline assignment: CDR1 LGHNA and CDR2 YSLEER. CDR3 region: CASSHDGGTNEKLFF. CDR3 nucleotides: TGCGCCAGCAGCCACGACGGGGGGACTAATGAAAAACTGTTTTTT.

The chain has TRBV19 and TRBJ2-2, with D possibly being TRBD1 (6 bases). The CDR3 sequence is 14 residues long. Deletions cut 8 bases from V and 1 base from J, with 11 bases between. CDR1 LNHDA and CDR2 SQIVND come from the germline V gene (reference sequence). This chain's CDR3 is CASVQGWNTGELFF. The DNA of the CDR3 is TGTGCCAGTGTACAGGGATGGAACACCGGGGAGCTGTTTTTT. Combining the CDR3 with reference TRBV19 and TRBJ2-2 gives the whole variable domain DGGITQSPKYLFRKEGQNVTLSCEQNLNHDAMYWYRQDPGQGLRLIYYSQIVNDFQKGDIAEGYSVSREKKESFPLTVTSAQKNPTAFYLCASVQGWNTGELFFGEGSRLTVL.

V gene TRBV6-6 combines with J gene TRBJ2-7, with TRBD1 identical over 10 bases. V lost 5 bases to trimming and J lost 5 bases; unmatched junction nucleotides: 6. CDR3 length: 14 residues. In germline, CDR1 is MNHNY, CDR2 SVGAGI (reference sequence). Here the CDR3 reads CASSTGQGVNEQYF. CDR3 sequence (DNA): TGTGCCAGCAGTACTGGACAGGGGGTAAACGAGCAGTACTTC.